What follows are 16 T cell receptor beta chains derived from one specimen sequenced in a study of blood T cell repertoires in COVID-19. The method was immunoSEQ multiplex PCR; TCRdb's version includes in-frame clones alone and lacks a portion of them. The table lists some 90,000 clones, 89% of them singletons. Source material: peripheral blood. These receptors were collected from a woman aged 80 or over with active COVID-19.

V is TRBV7-9 and J is TRBJ1-1, with D perhaps TRBD1 (5 bases). Germline CDR1 reads SEHNR; CDR2 reads FQNEAQ (reference sequence). The CDR3 has 14 residues. Trimming left V 5 bases short and J 7 bases short, with 17 bases between. The CDR3 reads CASSVFDRASEAFF. DNA for the CDR3: TGTGCCAGCAGCGTCTTCGACAGAGCGAGTGAAGCTTTCTTT.

CDR3 sequence (DNA): TGTGCCAGCTCACCGCGGGGGAACACTGAAGCTTTCTTT. Translating gives CASSPRGNTEAFF. The chain combines TRBV18 with TRBJ1-1; no firm D call. Germline V CDR1 and CDR2: KGHSH, LQKENI. Trimming left V 3 bases short and J 1 base short, with 6 bases between. The CDR3 runs to 13 residues. Supplemented by reference TRBV18 and TRBJ1-1, the full variable domain reads NAGVMQNPRHLVRRRGQEARLRCSPMKGHSHVYWYRQLPEEGLKFMVYLQKENIIDESGMPKERFSAEFPKEGPSILRIQQVVRGDSAAYFCASSPRGNTEAFFGQGTRLTVV.

The chain uses TRBV27 and TRBJ2-1; 12 positions match TRBD2. The CDR3 loop spans 16 amino acids. Germline trimming cut 5 bases from V and 4 bases from J; bases unmatched to any gene: 6. Germline V gives CDR1 MNHEY, CDR2 SMNVEV (reference sequence). The CDR3 DNA follows: TGTGCCAGCAGTACCCGGACTAGCGGGAATTACAATGAGCAGTTCTTC. Its protein product is CASSTRTSGNYNEQFF.

This clone was recorded once. The V call is TRBV3-1 (or the pseudogene TRBV3-2), the J call TRBJ2-1, with D tentatively TRBD2 (7 bases). V was pared by 4 bases and J by 9 bases, with 16 bases between. The CDR3 spans 14 residues. The V gene's germline CDR1 is LGHDT and CDR2 YNNKEL (reference sequence). In DNA form, the CDR3 reads TGTGCCAGCAGCCTAGGACTAGGGGGTAGTGAGCAGTTCTTC. This sequence encodes CASSLGLGGSEQFF.

The rearrangement uses TRBV6-2 or TRBV6-3 and TRBJ2-2; 7 bases are shared with TRBD1. Germline V gene data show CDR1 as MNHEY and CDR2 as SVGEGT. Germline trimming cut 4 bases from V and 6 bases from J; bases unmatched to any gene: 8. CDR3 size: 15 residues. The CDR3 protein is CASSSRQGRAGELFF. The CDR3 nucleotides read TGTGCCAGCAGTTCACGACAGGGCAGAGCCGGGGAGCTGTTTTTT.

The rearrangement joins TRBV4-3 to TRBJ2-1, with 8 bases lining up with TRBD2. Trimming took 0 bases from V and 7 from J; bases not matched to a gene: 11. This CDR3 is 17 amino acids long. CDR1 LGHNA and CDR2 YSLEER come from the germline V gene. CDR3 loop: CASSQDWSSGSRNEQFF. CDR3 bases: TGCGCCAGCAGCCAAGATTGGTCCAGCGGGAGTAGAAATGAGCAGTTCTTC.

This chain uses TRBV28 with TRBJ1-4, with TRBD1 identical over 9 bases. This CDR3 spans 15 amino acids. V lost 3 bases to trimming and J lost 8 bases; unmatched junction nucleotides: 7. Germline CDR1 reads MDHEN; CDR2 reads SYDVKM. The CDR3 here is CASSFHGQGREKLFF. The CDR3 nucleotides are TGTGCCAGCAGTTTTCACGGACAGGGGCGAGAAAAACTGTTTTTT.

A few counts support this clone. The chain links TRBV7-9 to TRBJ2-1; D gene unclear. The V end was cut by 2 bases, the J end by 12 bases, with 17 bases between. The germline V gene encodes CDR1 SEHNR and CDR2 FQNEAQ (reference sequence). The length of the CDR3 is 14 residues. CDR3 protein: CASSLSVTLSAQFF. The CDR3 DNA reads TGTGCCAGCAGCTTATCTGTCACGCTCAGTGCGCAGTTCTTC.

This chain joins TRBV9 and TRBJ2-2; D gene unclear. Germline CDR1 and CDR2: SGDLS and YYNGEE. This CDR3 contains 16 residues. V dropped 4 bases and J dropped 1 base, with 14 bases sitting between them. The CDR3 DNA reads TGTGCCAGCAGCCCCTCAGGAATCTTGAACACCGGGGAGCTGTTTTTT. This codes for CASSPSGILNTGELFF.

The V gene is TRBV7-3, the J gene TRBJ2-1, with 8 bases lining up with TRBD2. Germline V CDR1 and CDR2: SGHTA, FQGTGA. This CDR3 region has 13 residues. V dropped 6 bases and J dropped 10; count of bases not matched to a gene: 8. In DNA form, the CDR3 reads TGTGCCAGCAGACGGGGGGGAGCGGAGGAGCAGTTCTTC. Encoded protein: CASRRGGAEEQFF.

To note about this clone: Other DNA sequences in the sample encode the same CDR3. The V call is TRBV19, the J call TRBJ2-7; 9 bases match TRBD1. The junction had 2 bases not matched to a gene; V was cut back by 3 bases and J by 2 bases. The CDR3 loop spans 14 amino acids. CDR1 is LNHDA and CDR2 is SQIVND in the germline V gene (reference sequence). The CDR3 bases are TGTGCCAGTAGTATTGGGACAGGGACCTACGAGCAGTACTTC. Its translation is CASSIGTGTYEQYF.

The count of this clone is one. DNA of the CDR3: TGTGCCATCAGTGAGTCCGGGAACACTGAAGCTTTCTTT. It encodes CAISESGNTEAFF. The chain combines TRBV10-3 with TRBJ1-1; D is unclear. Trimming removed 0 bases at V and 1 base at J, with 3 bases between. The germline V gene has CDR1 ENHRY and CDR2 SYGVKD. The CDR3 has 13 amino acids.

This chain links TRBV6-2 or TRBV6-3 with TRBJ2-5; 7 nucleotides agree with TRBD1. V was clipped by 4 bases and J by 5 bases; unmatched bases: 10. Germline loops: CDR1 MNHEY, CDR2 SVGEGT. The CDR3 contains 15 residues. CDR3 sequence (DNA): TGTGCCAGCAGTTTTCCCCAGACAGGGTGGGAGACCCAGTACTTC. Residues: CASSFPQTGWETQYF.

The chain is built from TRBV9 and TRBJ2-5; D is unresolved. V shed 0 bases and J shed 2 bases, with 8 bases lying between them. The germline CDR1 and CDR2 sequences are SGDLS and YYNGEE. This CDR3 has 14 amino acids. CDR3 protein: CASSVGAEQETQYF. The CDR3 DNA follows: TGTGCCAGCAGCGTAGGAGCCGAGCAAGAGACCCAGTACTTC.

The genes are TRBV7-2 and TRBJ1-3, with D possibly being TRBD1 (6 bases). Deletions cut 3 bases from V and 0 bases from J, with 9 bases between. CDR3 size: 15 residues. The V gene's germline CDR1 is SGHTA and CDR2 FQGNSA. CDR3 in DNA: TGTGCCAGCAGCTTGACAGGTTACTCTGGAAACACCATATATTTT. It codes for CASSLTGYSGNTIYF.

V gene TRBV5-1 combines with J gene TRBJ1-1, with D uncertain. V shed 2 bases and J shed 0 bases, with 11 bases lying between them. The CDR3 has 15 amino acids. Germline CDR1 SGHRS, CDR2 YFSETQ. CDR3 bases: TGCGCCAGCAGCTTTGGAGGCAGCATGAACACTGAAGCTTTCTTT. Protein sequence: CASSFGGSMNTEAFF.